These 19 T cell receptor beta chains originate from one sample sequenced in a study of blood T cell repertoires in COVID-19. The data were produced by immunoSEQ multiplex PCR, yet TCRdb's version contains in-frame clones alone and is incomplete. There are about 270,000 clones in the sample; 65% to 90% occur only once, and over 2.5% lies in the top ten. Specimen: peripheral blood. All receptors come from a woman in her sixties or seventies with active or convalescent COVID-19.

The genes are TRBV7-8 and TRBJ1-3; TRBD1 agrees at 7 bases. Germline values: CDR1 SGHVS, CDR2 FQNEAQ. V shed 3 bases and J 2 bases; nucleotides not matched to a gene: 7. The CDR3 length is 16 residues. CDR3 bases: TGTGCCAGCAGCTTTAGGAGGGGGCGACCTGGAAACACCATATATTTT. Its translation is CASSFRRGRPGNTIYF.

The rearrangement links TRBV6-5 to TRBJ1-2; 8 nucleotides align to TRBD1. After removal of 6 bases from V and 4 bases from J, the junction contained 10 bases not matched to a gene. Germline CDR1 is MNHEY and CDR2 is SVGAGI. This CDR3 comprises 15 residues. CDR3 amino acids: CASRQQGARGYGYTF. The CDR3 nucleotides read TGTGCCAGCAGACAGCAGGGGGCGCGGGGCTATGGCTACACCTTC.

This clone was detected a few times. This chain joins TRBV5-1 and TRBJ1-5, with a tentative D call TRBD1 (6 bases). The germline gives CDR1 SGHRS, CDR2 YFSETQ. The CDR3 is 13 amino acids. Trimming took off 2 bases at V and 6 bases at J, with 9 bases between the two ends. The CDR3 region has the DNA TGCGCCAGCAGCTTCGGGGGGCGTCAGCCCCAGCATTTT. Its translation: CASSFGGRQPQHF.

This clone was observed a few times. The chain couples TRBV15 to TRBJ2-5, with D hard to call. Deletions cut 0 bases from V and 4 bases from J, with 6 bases between. There are 13 residues in the CDR3. Germline CDR1 reads LNHNV; CDR2 reads YYDKDF (reference sequence). This chain's CDR3 is CATSRDGAETQYF. The CDR3 nucleotides read TGTGCCACCAGCAGAGATGGAGCAGAGACCCAGTACTTC.

The J gene is TRBJ2-2, the V gene TRBV4-2; TRBD2 matches at 12 bases. The CDR3 is made up of 16 amino acids. Germline CDR1 is LGHNA and CDR2 is YNFKEQ. The V and J ends lost 0 bases and 8 bases, in that order; junction bases with no gene match: 4. CDR3 sequence: CASSQDPGLAGGELFF. The CDR3 DNA sequence: TGTGCCAGCAGCCAAGATCCCGGACTAGCGGGGGGGGAGCTGTTTTTT.

This clone was seen a few times. The chain joins TRBV7-2 to TRBJ2-1; TRBD2 matches at 14 bases. V lost 4 bases, J lost 8 bases, and 7 bases stayed unmatched. Germline CDR1 is SGHTA and CDR2 is FQGNSA. This CDR3 is built from 16 residues. The CDR3, as DNA: TGTGCCAGCAGCTATCCGGGACTAGCGGGGGAGGATGAGCAGTTCTTC. Its protein product is CASSYPGLAGEDEQFF.

CDR3 protein: CASSLEVRGPSNQPQHF. CDR3 nucleotides: TGTGCCAGCAGCTTAGAGGTCAGGGGACCTAGCAATCAGCCCCAGCATTTT. J is TRBJ1-5 and V is TRBV7-8; the D gene is possibly TRBD1 (6 bases). This CDR3 has 17 residues. Germline V gene data show CDR1 as SGHVS and CDR2 as FQNEAQ. Trimming pared 1 base from V and 0 bases from J, leaving 13 bases between.

The CDR3 DNA follows: TGTGCCAGCAGTGAAGTGGGTAGGCGAGGTCAGCCCCAGCATTTT. This encodes CASSEVGRRGQPQHF. This sequence joins TRBV6-1 and TRBJ1-5; no clear D. The germline V gene encodes CDR1 MNHNS and CDR2 SASEGT. The germline V and J ends were trimmed by 1 base and 6 bases, with 13 bases remaining between them. The CDR3 length is 15 residues.

The J gene is TRBJ1-1, the V gene TRBV4-1; 8 nucleotides match TRBD1. This CDR3 is 16 amino acids long. J was trimmed by 5 bases and V by 7 bases; bases with no gene match: 15. Germline loops: CDR1 MGHRA, CDR2 YSYEKL. CDR3 nucleotide sequence: TGCGCCAGCAAGATGGCGGGGGCAGGGGGCAAGACTGAAGCTTTCTTT. It yields the protein CASKMAGAGGKTEAFF.

CDR3 coding DNA: TGTGCCAGCCAAGGACAGGGCGATGGCTACACCTTC. The encoded protein is CASQGQGDGYTF. The chain couples TRBV2 to TRBJ1-2, with TRBD1 matching 8 bases. CDR1 and CDR2 from the germline V gene are SNHLY and FYNNEI. J gave up 6 bases and V 8 bases, and 5 bases lay outside the gene matches. This CDR3 contains 12 residues.

This chain links TRBV15 with TRBJ2-4; D is possibly TRBD1 (5 bases). Trimming stripped 0 bases from V and 0 bases from J, with 12 bases between. The CDR3 contains 17 residues. Germline V gene lookup returns CDR1 LNHNV and CDR2 YYDKDF (reference sequence). The CDR3 DNA sequence: TGTGCCACCAGCAGAGATGGACATCAACTAGCCAAAAACATTCAGTACTTC. It yields the protein CATSRDGHQLAKNIQYF.

This chain connects TRBV6-5 to TRBJ2-1; a weak D match, TRBD1 (8 bases). The CDR3 contains 16 residues. In germline, CDR1 is MNHEY, CDR2 SVGAGI. Trimming removed 4 bases from V and 3 bases from J, with 16 bases in between. The CDR3 DNA is TGTGCCAGCAGTTCACACAGGGGGGGGCTCTACAATGAGCAGTTCTTC. Protein sequence: CASSSHRGGLYNEQFF.

This clone has just a few counts. The chain employs TRBV4-3 and TRBJ1-5, with TRBD1 identical over 8 bases. The CDR3 consists of 15 residues. V lost 3 bases to trimming and J lost 1 base; unmatched junction nucleotides: 2. Per germline, CDR1 LGHNA and CDR2 YSLEER. CDR3 amino acids: CASSQTGESNQPQHF. For the CDR3, the DNA is TGCGCCAGCAGCCAGACAGGGGAGAGCAATCAGCCCCAGCATTTT.

A few counts support this clone. The V call is TRBV5-6, the J call TRBJ1-5; D perhaps matches TRBD1 (5 bases). CDR3 length: 15 residues. Germline lookup yields CDR1 SGHDT and CDR2 YYEEEE. V was pared by 0 bases and J by 2 bases, with 9 bases between. CDR3: CASSLVRDRNQPQHF. The CDR3 region has the DNA TGTGCCAGCAGCTTGGTCAGGGATCGCAATCAGCCCCAGCATTTT. The variable domain in full, completed from reference TRBV5-6 and TRBJ1-5, reads DAGVTQSPTHLIKTRGQQVTLRCSPKSGHDTVSWYQQALGQGPQFIFQYYEEEERQRGNFPDRFSGHQFPNYSSELNVNALLLGDSALYLCASSLVRDRNQPQHFGDGTRLSIL.

Many counts were recorded for this clone. The V call is TRBV9, the J call TRBJ2-1; TRBD1 matches at 8 bases. CDR3 length equals 17 residues. The V gene end was trimmed by 3 bases and the J gene end by 0 bases; junction bases not matched to a gene: 8. Germline CDR1 SGDLS, CDR2 YYNGEE. In DNA, the CDR3 is TGTGCCAGCAGCGCGCCCCTAGACAGGGGCTCCTACAATGAGCAGTTCTTC. The encoded protein is CASSAPLDRGSYNEQFF.

The CDR3 loop is CASTAPGGNTIYF. The CDR3 region has the DNA TGTGCCAGCACCGCTCCGGGGGGAAACACCATATATTTT. This chain links TRBV6-5 with TRBJ1-3, with D unresolved. V lost 7 bases to trimming and J lost 4 bases, with 11 bases between them. The CDR3 has 13 amino acids. In germline, CDR1 is MNHEY, CDR2 SVGAGI.

The V and J genes are TRBV19 and TRBJ2-3, with unresolved D. The CDR3 is 11 residues long. The germline V gene has CDR1 LNHDA and CDR2 SQIVND (reference sequence). Trimming left V 7 bases short and J 4 bases short, with 6 bases between. The CDR3 nucleotides are TGTGCCAGTAACCAGGCAGATACGCAGTATTTT. It encodes CASNQADTQYF.

The chain recombines TRBV4-3 with TRBJ2-1, with D uncertain. Trimming pared 3 bases from V and 0 bases from J, leaving 9 bases between. Germline V gene lookup returns CDR1 LGHNA and CDR2 YSLEER. The CDR3 length is 15 residues. The CDR3 loop is CASSQSSSSYNEQFF. Here the CDR3 DNA reads TGCGCCAGCAGCCAGAGTTCGAGCTCCTACAATGAGCAGTTCTTC.

The V and J genes are TRBV28 and TRBJ2-1; 12 bases are a match to TRBD2. CDR1 and CDR2 (germline): MDHEN, SYDVKM. Losses at the gene ends were 5 bases for V and 7 bases for J; bases not matched to a gene: 3. CDR3 size: 14 residues. CDR3 in amino acids: CASSPSGGGNEQFF. CDR3 sequence (DNA): TGTGCCAGCAGTCCTAGCGGGGGGGGGAATGAGCAGTTCTTC.